The sequence of this TCR beta chain was determined in a study of blood T cell repertoires in COVID-19. Study-wide background: The study drew acute and convalescent COVID-19 samples from the United States, Italy and Spain. In each case, the material was cDNA or gDNA derived from T cells, B-cell-depleted T cells, or PBMCs.

Unmatched junction bases numbered 13, after V lost 5 bases and J lost 0 bases. The germline V gene has CDR1 MNHEY and CDR2 SVGEGT. The CDR3 consists of 18 residues. Per the original data handling: Reference gene primer amplification yielded estimated nucleated cell counts. Data came from immunoSEQ multiplex PCR; TCRdb stores just in-frame clones and leaves some out. V and J calls and clone size are as listed in that table; D and trimming were resolved from the DNA. This sample has 60,000 to 80,000 clones, with approximately 90% found just once. This chain joins TRBV6-2 or TRBV6-3 and TRBJ1-5; 7 bases are a match to TRBD1. The origin of this receptor is a woman between 65 and 79 years old with acute or convalescent COVID-19. Source material: peripheral blood. This chain's CDR3 is CASSQPGQILHSNQPQHF. CDR3 in DNA: TGTGCCAGCAGTCAGCCGGGACAGATATTACATAGCAATCAGCCCCAGCATTTT.